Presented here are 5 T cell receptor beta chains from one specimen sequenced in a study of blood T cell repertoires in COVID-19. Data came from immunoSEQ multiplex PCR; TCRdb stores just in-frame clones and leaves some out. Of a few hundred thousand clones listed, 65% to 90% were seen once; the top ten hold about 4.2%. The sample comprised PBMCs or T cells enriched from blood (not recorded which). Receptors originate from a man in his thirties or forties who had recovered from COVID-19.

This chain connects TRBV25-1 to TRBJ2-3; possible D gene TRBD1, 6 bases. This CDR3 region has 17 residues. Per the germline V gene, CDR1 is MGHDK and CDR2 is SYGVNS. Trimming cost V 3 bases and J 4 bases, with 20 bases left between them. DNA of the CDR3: TGTGCCAGCAGTGATCTCCCTCGACAGGATCGGGCAGATACGCAGTATTTT. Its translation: CASSDLPRQDRADTQYF.

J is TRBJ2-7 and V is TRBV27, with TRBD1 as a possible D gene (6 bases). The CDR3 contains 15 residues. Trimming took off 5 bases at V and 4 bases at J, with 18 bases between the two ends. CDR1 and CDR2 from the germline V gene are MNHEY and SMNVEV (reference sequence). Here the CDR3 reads CASSIMDSSDYEQYF. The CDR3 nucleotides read TGTGCCAGCAGTATCATGGACAGCAGCGATTACGAGCAGTACTTC.

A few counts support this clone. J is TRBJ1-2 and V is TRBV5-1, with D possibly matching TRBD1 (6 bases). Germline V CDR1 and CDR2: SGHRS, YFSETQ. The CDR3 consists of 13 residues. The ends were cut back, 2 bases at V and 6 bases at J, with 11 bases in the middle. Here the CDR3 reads CASSLTQGHGYTF. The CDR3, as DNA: TGCGCCAGCAGCTTAACACAGGGCCATGGCTACACCTTC.

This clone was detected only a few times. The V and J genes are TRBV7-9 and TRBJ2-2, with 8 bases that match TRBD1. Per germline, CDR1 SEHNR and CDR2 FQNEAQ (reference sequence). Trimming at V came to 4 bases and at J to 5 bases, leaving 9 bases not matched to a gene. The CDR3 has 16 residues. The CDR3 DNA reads TGTGCCAGCAGCTCGTACACGGGACAGGTTACCGGGGAGCTGTTTTTT. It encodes CASSSYTGQVTGELFF.

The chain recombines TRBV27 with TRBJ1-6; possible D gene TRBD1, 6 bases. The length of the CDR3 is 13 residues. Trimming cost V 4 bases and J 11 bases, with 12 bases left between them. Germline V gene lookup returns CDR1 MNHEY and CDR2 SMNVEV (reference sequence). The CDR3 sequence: CASSSTGLAPLHF. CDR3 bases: TGTGCCAGCAGTTCGACAGGCCTCGCACCCCTCCACTTT.